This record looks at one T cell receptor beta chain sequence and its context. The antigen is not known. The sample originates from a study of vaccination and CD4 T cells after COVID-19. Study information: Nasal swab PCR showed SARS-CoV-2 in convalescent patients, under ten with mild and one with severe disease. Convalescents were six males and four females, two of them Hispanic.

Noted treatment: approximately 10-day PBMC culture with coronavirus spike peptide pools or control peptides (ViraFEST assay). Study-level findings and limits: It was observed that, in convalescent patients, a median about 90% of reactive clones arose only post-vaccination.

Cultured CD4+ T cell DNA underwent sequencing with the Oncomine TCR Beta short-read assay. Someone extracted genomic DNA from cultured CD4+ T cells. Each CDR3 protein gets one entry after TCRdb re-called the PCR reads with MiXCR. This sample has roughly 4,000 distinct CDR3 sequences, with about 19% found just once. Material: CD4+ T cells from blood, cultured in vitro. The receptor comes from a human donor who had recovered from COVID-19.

CDR3 sequence reads: CSARFGGNTDTQYF. The CDR3 nucleotides are TGCAGTGCTCGATTTGGCGGGAACACAGATACGCAGTATTTT. The chain uses TRBV20-1 and TRBJ2-3, with a weak D call TRBD2 (6 bases). The CDR3 has 14 amino acids. Germline V CDR1 and CDR2: DFQATT, SNEGSKA (reference sequence). Trimming took 5 bases from V and 2 from J, leaving 14 bases between them.